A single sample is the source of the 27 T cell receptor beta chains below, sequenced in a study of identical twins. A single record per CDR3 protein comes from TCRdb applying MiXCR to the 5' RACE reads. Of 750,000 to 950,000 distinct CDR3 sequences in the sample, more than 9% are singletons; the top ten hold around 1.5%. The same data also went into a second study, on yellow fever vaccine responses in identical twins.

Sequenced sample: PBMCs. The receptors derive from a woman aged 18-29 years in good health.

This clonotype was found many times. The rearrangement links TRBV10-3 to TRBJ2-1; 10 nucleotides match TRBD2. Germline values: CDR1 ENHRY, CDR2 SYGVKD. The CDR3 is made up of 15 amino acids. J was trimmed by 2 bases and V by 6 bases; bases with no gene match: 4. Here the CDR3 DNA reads TGTGCCATCAGGAGGACTAGCGGAGCCTACAATGAGCAGTTCTTC. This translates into CAIRRTSGAYNEQFF.

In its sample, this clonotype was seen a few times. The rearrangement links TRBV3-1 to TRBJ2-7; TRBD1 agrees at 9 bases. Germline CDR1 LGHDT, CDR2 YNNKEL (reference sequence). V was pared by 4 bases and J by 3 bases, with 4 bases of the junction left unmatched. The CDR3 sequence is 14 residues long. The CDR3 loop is CASSPRQGVYEQYV. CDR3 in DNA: TGTGCCAGCAGCCCCCGACAGGGGGTCTACGAGCAGTACGTC.

CDR3 sequence: CASTPQGLLSGANVLTF. For the CDR3, the DNA is TGCGCCAGCACTCCGCAGGGTTTGCTGTCTGGGGCCAACGTCCTGACTTTC. The rearrangement joins TRBV4-1 to TRBJ2-6, with D possibly matching TRBD1 (5 bases). This CDR3 contains 17 residues. Germline-derived CDR1 and CDR2 are MGHRA and YSYEKL. Trimming removed 7 bases from V and 1 base from J, with 17 bases in between.

CDR3 nucleotides: TGTGCCAGCCAGGGTGACCAAGAGACCCAGTACTTC. Translated: CASQGDQETQYF. The chain has TRBV2 and TRBJ2-5; D might be TRBD1 (5 bases). V gave up 8 bases and J gave up 0 bases, with 7 bases separating them. The CDR3 is 12 residues long. Germline values: CDR1 SNHLY, CDR2 FYNNEI.

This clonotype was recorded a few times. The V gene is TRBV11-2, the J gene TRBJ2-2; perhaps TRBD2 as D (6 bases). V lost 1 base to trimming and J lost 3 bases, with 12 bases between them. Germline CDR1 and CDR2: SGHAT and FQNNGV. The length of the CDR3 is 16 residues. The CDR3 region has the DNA TGTGCCAGCAGCTTAGGTGGTAGCGGAGACACCGGGGAGCTGTTTTTT. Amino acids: CASSLGGSGDTGELFF.

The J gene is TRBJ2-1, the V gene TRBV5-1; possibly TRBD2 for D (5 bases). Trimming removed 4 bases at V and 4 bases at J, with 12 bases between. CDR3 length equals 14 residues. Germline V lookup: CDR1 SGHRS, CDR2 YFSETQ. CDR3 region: CASSRSTGYNEQFF. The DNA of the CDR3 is TGCGCCAGCAGCCGCTCGACGGGATACAATGAGCAGTTCTTC. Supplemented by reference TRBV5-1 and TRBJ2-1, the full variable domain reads KAGVTQTPRYLIKTRGQQVTLSCSPISGHRSVSWYQQTPGQGLQFLFEYFSETQRNKGNFPGRFSGRQFSNSRSEMNVSTLELGDSALYLCASSRSTGYNEQFFGPGTRLTVL.

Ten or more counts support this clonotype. The CDR3: CASSLEGTGDSGEQFF. Here the CDR3 DNA reads TGCGCCAGCAGCTTGGAAGGGACAGGGGATTCTGGTGAGCAGTTCTTC. This sequence joins TRBV5-1 and TRBJ2-1, with 10 bases that match TRBD1. The CDR3 is made up of 16 amino acids. The germline V gene encodes CDR1 SGHRS and CDR2 YFSETQ. The trim removed 0 bases at V and 9 bases at J, leaving 9 bases unmatched. The full variable domain, rest sourced from reference TRBV5-1 and TRBJ2-1, is KAGVTQTPRYLIKTRGQQVTLSCSPISGHRSVSWYQQTPGQGLQFLFEYFSETQRNKGNFPGRFSGRQFSNSRSEMNVSTLELGDSALYLCASSLEGTGDSGEQFFGPGTRLTVL.

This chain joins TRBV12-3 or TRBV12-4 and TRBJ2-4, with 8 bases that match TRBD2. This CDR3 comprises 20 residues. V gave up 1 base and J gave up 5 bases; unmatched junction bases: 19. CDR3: CASSLDGPPSGSTAENIQYF. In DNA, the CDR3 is TGTGCCAGCAGTTTAGACGGGCCCCCCAGCGGGAGTACGGCTGAAAACATTCAGTACTTC.

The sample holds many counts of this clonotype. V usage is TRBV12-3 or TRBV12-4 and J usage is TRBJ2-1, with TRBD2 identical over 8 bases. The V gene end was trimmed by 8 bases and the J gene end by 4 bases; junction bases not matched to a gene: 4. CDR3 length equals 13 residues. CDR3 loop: CASGAGAYNEQFF. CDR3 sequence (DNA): TGTGCCAGCGGAGCGGGAGCGTACAATGAGCAGTTCTTC.

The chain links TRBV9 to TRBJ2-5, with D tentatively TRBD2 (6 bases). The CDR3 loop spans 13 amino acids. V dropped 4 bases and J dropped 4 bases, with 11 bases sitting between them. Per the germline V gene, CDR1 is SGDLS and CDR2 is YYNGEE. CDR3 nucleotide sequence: TGTGCCAGCAGCCGACTAGGCGTAGAGACCCAGTACTTC. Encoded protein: CASSRLGVETQYF.

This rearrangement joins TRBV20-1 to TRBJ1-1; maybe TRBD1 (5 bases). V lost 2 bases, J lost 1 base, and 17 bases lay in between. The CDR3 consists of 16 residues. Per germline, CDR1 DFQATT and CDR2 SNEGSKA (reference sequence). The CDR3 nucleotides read TGCAGTGCTAGATCTGGGGGGTTTTCAAGGAACACTGAAGCTTTCTTT. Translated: CSARSGGFSRNTEAFF.

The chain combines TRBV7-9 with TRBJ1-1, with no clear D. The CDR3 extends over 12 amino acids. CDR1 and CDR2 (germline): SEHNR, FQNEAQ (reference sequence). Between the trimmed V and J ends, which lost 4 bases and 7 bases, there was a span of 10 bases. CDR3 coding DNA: TGTGCCAGCAGCTCTACCTACCATGAAGCTTTCTTT. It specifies CASSSTYHEAFF.

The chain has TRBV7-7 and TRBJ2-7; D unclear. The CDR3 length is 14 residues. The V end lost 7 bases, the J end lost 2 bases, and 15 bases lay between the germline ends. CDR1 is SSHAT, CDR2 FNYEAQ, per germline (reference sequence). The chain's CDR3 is CASTLPKHPYEQYV. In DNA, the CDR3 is TGTGCCAGCACCCTCCCCAAGCACCCCTACGAGCAGTACGTC.

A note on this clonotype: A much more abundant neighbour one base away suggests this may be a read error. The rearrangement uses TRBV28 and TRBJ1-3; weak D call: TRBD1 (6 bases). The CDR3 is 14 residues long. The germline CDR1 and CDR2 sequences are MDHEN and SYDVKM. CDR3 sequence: CTSRDGGPGNTIYF. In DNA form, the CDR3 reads TGTACCAGCAGAGATGGGGGGCCGGGAAACACCATATATTTT.

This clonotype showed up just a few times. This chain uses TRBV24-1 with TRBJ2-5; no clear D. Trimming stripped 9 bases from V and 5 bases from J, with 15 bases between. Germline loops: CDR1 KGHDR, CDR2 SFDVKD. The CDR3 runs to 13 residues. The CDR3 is CATGAKLGETQYF. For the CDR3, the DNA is TGTGCCACCGGCGCTAAGTTAGGGGAGACCCAGTACTTC.

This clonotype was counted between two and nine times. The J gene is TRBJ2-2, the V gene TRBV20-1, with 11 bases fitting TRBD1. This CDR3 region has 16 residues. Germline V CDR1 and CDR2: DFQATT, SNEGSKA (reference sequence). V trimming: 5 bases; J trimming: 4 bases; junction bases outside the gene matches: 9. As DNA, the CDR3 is TGCAGTGCTTCTCCGGGACAGGGGGAAGGCACCGGGGAGCTGTTTTTT. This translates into CSASPGQGEGTGELFF.

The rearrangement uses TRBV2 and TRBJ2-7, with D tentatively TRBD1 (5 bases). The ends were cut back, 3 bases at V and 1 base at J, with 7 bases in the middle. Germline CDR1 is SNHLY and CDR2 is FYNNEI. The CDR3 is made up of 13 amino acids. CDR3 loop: CASSDPGSYEQYV. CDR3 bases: TGTGCCAGCAGTGACCCAGGGTCCTACGAGCAGTACGTC.

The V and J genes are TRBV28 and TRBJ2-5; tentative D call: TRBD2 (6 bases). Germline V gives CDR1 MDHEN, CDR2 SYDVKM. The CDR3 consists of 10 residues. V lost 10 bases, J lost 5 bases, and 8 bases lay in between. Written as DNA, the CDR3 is TGTGCCACCCGGGAGGAGACCCAGTACTTC. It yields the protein CATREETQYF.

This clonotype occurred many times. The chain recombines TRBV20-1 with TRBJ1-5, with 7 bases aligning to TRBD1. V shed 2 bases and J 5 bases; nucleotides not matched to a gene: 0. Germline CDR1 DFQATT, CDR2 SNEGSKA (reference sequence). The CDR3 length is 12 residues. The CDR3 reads CSARQGDQPQHF. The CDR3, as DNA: TGCAGTGCTAGACAGGGGGATCAGCCCCAGCATTTT.

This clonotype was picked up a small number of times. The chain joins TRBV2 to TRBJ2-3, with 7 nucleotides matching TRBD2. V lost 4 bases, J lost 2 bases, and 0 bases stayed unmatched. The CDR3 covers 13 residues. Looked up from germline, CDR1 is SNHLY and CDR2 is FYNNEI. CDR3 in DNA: TGTGCCAGCAGTGGGGACTACACAGATACGCAGTATTTT. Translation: CASSGDYTDTQYF.

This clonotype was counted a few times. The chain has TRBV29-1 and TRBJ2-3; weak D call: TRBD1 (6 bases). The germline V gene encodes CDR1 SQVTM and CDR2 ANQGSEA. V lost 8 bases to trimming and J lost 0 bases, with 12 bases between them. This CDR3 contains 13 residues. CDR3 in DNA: TGCAGCTACAGGGTTCCTAGCACAGATACGCAGTATTTT. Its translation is CSYRVPSTDTQYF.

CDR3 amino acids: CASSLALAGEEQYF. The CDR3 DNA is TGTGCCAGCAGTTTAGCTTTAGCGGGAGAAGAGCAGTACTTC. This chain joins TRBV12-3 or TRBV12-4 and TRBJ2-7; 9 nucleotides match TRBD2. The CDR3 consists of 14 residues. Unmatched junction bases numbered 4, after V lost 0 bases and J lost 7 bases.

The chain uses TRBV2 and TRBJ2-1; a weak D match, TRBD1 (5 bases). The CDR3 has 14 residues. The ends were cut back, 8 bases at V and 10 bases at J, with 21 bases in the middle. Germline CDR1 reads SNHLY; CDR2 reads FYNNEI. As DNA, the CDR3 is TGTGCCAGCGGCCTATCCCCGGCCAGGGTGGAGCAGTTCTTC. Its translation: CASGLSPARVEQFF.

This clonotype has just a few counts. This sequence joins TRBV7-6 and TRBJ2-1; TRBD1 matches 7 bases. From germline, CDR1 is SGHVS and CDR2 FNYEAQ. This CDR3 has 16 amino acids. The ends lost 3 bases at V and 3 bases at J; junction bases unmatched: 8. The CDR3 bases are TGTGCCAGCAGCTTGACAGGGATCAATTTCTACAATGAGCAGTTCTTC. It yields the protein CASSLTGINFYNEQFF.

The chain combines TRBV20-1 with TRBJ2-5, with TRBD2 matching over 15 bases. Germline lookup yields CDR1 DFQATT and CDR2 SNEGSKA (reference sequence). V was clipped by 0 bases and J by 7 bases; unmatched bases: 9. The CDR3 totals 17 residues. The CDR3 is CSARDRTSGRGLGTQYF. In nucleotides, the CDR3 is TGCAGTGCTAGAGATAGGACTAGCGGGAGGGGGCTCGGGACCCAGTACTTC.

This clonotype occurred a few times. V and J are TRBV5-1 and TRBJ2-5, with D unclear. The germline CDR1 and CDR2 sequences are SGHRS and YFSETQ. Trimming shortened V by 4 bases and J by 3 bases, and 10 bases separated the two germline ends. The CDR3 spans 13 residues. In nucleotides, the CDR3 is TGCGCCAGCAGCAGAGTAGAAAAAGAGACCCAGTACTTC. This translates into CASSRVEKETQYF.

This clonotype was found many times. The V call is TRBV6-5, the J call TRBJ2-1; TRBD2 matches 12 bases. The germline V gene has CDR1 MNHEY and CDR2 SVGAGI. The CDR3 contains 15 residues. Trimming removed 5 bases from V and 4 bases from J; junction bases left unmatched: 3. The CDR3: CASSHGLAGYNEQFF. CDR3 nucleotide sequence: TGTGCCAGCAGTCACGGACTAGCGGGATACAATGAGCAGTTCTTC.